The 27 T cell receptor beta chains below were found in one sample sequenced in a study of cytomegalovirus exposure and HLA in healthy donors. PCR was performed using 60 Vbeta and 13 Jbeta primers. Libraries were prepared by immunoSEQ multiplex PCR; TCRdb keeps only in-frame clonotypes and omits some of them. The sample holds about 88,000 clones, 90% seen once. The sequenced material came from PBMCs. The receptors shown here come from a man aged 18 to 30 in good health and CMV-seronegative.

The V gene is TRBV6-1, the J gene TRBJ2-5; the match to TRBD2 covers 7 bases. The end of the DNA is better explained by TRBJ2-7, so the J call may be wrong. Germline V gives CDR1 MNHNS, CDR2 SASEGT. This CDR3 has 13 amino acids. This CDR3 is CASNPRDYYEQYF. The CDR3 region has the DNA TGTGCCAGCAATCCCAGGGACTACTACGAGCAGTACTTC.

This rearrangement joins TRBV4-1 to TRBJ2-7, with TRBD1 as a possible D gene (7 bases). Germline CDR1 and CDR2: MGHRA and YSYEKL. Trimming cost V 4 bases and J 3 bases, with 16 bases left between them. CDR3 length: 15 residues. The CDR3 is CASSPRGELLYEQYF. The CDR3 DNA reads TGCGCCAGCAGCCCCAGGGGGGAACTCCTCTACGAGCAGTACTTC.

The V call is TRBV5-6, the J call TRBJ2-2; 7 bases match TRBD2. The CDR3 loop spans 14 amino acids. Germline trimming cut 1 base from V and 6 bases from J; bases unmatched to any gene: 3. Per the germline V gene, CDR1 is SGHDT and CDR2 is YYEEEE. The CDR3 reads CASSLPGLAGELFF. For the CDR3, the DNA is TGTGCCAGCAGCTTGCCAGGACTAGCCGGGGAGCTGTTTTTT.

CDR3 protein: CASSLSEYSYEQYF. DNA for the CDR3: TGTGCCAGCAGTCTTAGTGAGTACTCCTACGAGCAGTACTTC. The gene calls are TRBV7-9 and TRBJ2-7; D gene uncertain. With 6 bases removed from V and 0 bases from J, the gap between germline ends came to 12 bases. The CDR3 spans 14 residues. Germline CDR1 reads SEHNR; CDR2 reads FQNEAQ (reference sequence).

This chain links TRBV7-2 with TRBJ2-1; 8 bases match TRBD2. CDR3 size: 16 residues. Germline V gene sequence: CDR1 SGHTA, CDR2 FQGNSA. V shed 4 bases and J 0 bases; nucleotides not matched to a gene: 5. The CDR3 nucleotides read TGTGCCAGCAGCTCGTCCGGGACTAGCTCCTACAATGAGCAGTTCTTC. This gives the protein CASSSSGTSSYNEQFF. Based on the CDR3 plus reference TRBV7-2 and TRBJ2-1, the full variable domain is GAGVSQSPSNKVTEKGKDVELRCDPISGHTALYWYRQSLGQGLEFLIYFQGNSAPDKSGLPSDRFSAERTGGSVSTLTIQRTQQEDSAVYLCASSSSGTSSYNEQFFGPGTRLTVL.

This clone was recorded only once. The junction departs from the called germline gene at one end, perhaps through a read error. The V gene is TRBV6-1, the J gene TRBJ1-3; no reliable D call. The CDR3 covers 14 residues. CDR1 is MNHNS and CDR2 is SASEGT in the germline V gene. In nucleotides, the CDR3 is TGTGCCAGCAGTCCCGGGATTGTAGGAACCACCATATATTTT. Protein product: CASSPGIVGTTIYF.

This chain connects TRBV21-1 to TRBJ2-3; no check of the table's D call, TRBD2, against the DNA was made. TRBV21-1 is a pseudogene segment. The CDR3 is made up of 14 amino acids. CDR3 in DNA: TGTGCCAGCAGCAAAGTAACTAGCACAGATACGCAGTATTTT. Protein product: CASSKVTSTDTQYF.

This clone was seen more than once but under ten times. V and J are TRBV6-5 and TRBJ2-1; TRBD2 aligns across 8 bases. The CDR3 has 15 amino acids. Unmatched junction bases numbered 4, after V lost 6 bases and J lost 0 bases. The germline V gene encodes CDR1 MNHEY and CDR2 SVGAGI. This CDR3 reads CASRLSGNSYNEQFF. Written as DNA, the CDR3 is TGTGCCAGCAGACTTAGCGGGAACTCCTACAATGAGCAGTTCTTC.

The chain uses TRBV28 and TRBJ2-7; 8 bases match TRBD2. The CDR3 length is 15 residues. Germline V gene lookup returns CDR1 MDHEN and CDR2 SYDVKM. V trimming: 3 bases; J trimming: 2 bases; junction bases outside the gene matches: 6. For the CDR3, the DNA is TGTGCCAGCAGTTTCGGGGTAGCGGGGACCTACGAGCAGTACTTC. Translated: CASSFGVAGTYEQYF.

V is TRBV2 and J is TRBJ1-1; no clear D gene. The CDR3 extends over 11 amino acids. Trimming took off 8 bases at V and 1 base at J, with 5 bases between the two ends. Looked up from germline, CDR1 is SNHLY and CDR2 is FYNNEI. The CDR3 reads CASHGNTEAFF. CDR3 coding DNA: TGTGCCAGCCACGGGAACACTGAAGCTTTCTTT.

The chain couples TRBV7-2 to TRBJ2-5, with D possibly TRBD2 on 6 matching bases. CDR3 length equals 15 residues. CDR1 is SGHTA, CDR2 FQGNSA, per germline. Between the trimmed V and J ends, which lost 6 bases and 4 bases, there was a span of 18 bases. The CDR3 is CASRRTNSRIETQYF. DNA for the CDR3: TGTGCCAGCAGACGGACTAACAGCCGGATAGAGACCCAGTACTTC. Based on the CDR3 plus reference TRBV7-2 and TRBJ2-5, the full variable domain is GAGVSQSPSNKVTEKGKDVELRCDPISGHTALYWYRQSLGQGLEFLIYFQGNSAPDKSGLPSDRFSAERTGGSVSTLTIQRTQQEDSAVYLCASRRTNSRIETQYFGPGTRLLVL.

Note on this clone: Other nucleotide sequences in the sample specify the same CDR3. This rearrangement joins TRBV27 to TRBJ2-1; D may be TRBD2 (5 bases). This CDR3 contains 14 residues. CDR1 and CDR2 (germline): MNHEY, SMNVEV (reference sequence). V gave up 4 bases and J gave up 0 bases, with 7 bases separating them. The CDR3 DNA sequence: TGTGCCAGCAGTTCGGGAAGCTCCTACAATGAGCAGTTCTTC. Translation gives CASSSGSSYNEQFF.

The rearrangement joins TRBV11-2 to TRBJ2-2, with D tentatively TRBD2 (6 bases). CDR1 and CDR2 (germline): SGHAT, FQNNGV. V lost 2 bases to trimming and J lost 4 bases, with 8 bases between them. CDR3 size: 14 residues. The CDR3 protein is CASSLKEGTGELFF. In DNA, the CDR3 is TGTGCCAGCAGCTTAAAGGAGGGCACCGGGGAGCTGTTTTTT.

This clone was observed a single time. V usage is TRBV27 and J usage is TRBJ2-7; maybe TRBD1 (5 bases). The V gene's germline CDR1 is MNHEY and CDR2 SMNVEV (reference sequence). This CDR3 spans 15 amino acids. V was clipped by 2 bases and J by 1 base, with 12 bases between them. CDR3 loop: CASSLSGQLSYEQYF. The CDR3 DNA sequence: TGTGCCAGCAGTTTAAGTGGACAACTGTCCTACGAGCAGTACTTC.

The V gene is TRBV7-2, the J gene TRBJ2-1, with D uncertain. V lost 1 base and J 6 bases, leaving 7 bases between the germline ends. Looked up from germline, CDR1 is SGHTA and CDR2 is FQGNSA. The CDR3 contains 13 residues. Here the CDR3 reads CASSLGRSNEQFF. In DNA, the CDR3 is TGTGCCAGCAGCTTAGGACGGAGCAATGAGCAGTTCTTC.

This sequence joins TRBV7-2 and TRBJ2-7, with D possibly TRBD1 on 6 matching bases. The germline gives CDR1 SGHTA, CDR2 FQGNSA. The CDR3 spans 16 residues. The V end was cut by 3 bases, the J end by 0 bases, with 15 bases between. The CDR3 region is CASSFTSTGYSYEQYF. CDR3 DNA: TGTGCCAGCAGCTTTACCTCGACAGGATACTCCTACGAGCAGTACTTC.

This chain links TRBV11-2 with TRBJ2-1, with 13 bases identical to TRBD2. V lost 5 bases, J lost 4 bases, and 11 bases stayed unmatched. Germline values: CDR1 SGHAT, CDR2 FQNNGV. This CDR3 is 18 amino acids long. The CDR3 sequence: CASSGLGLAGDRYNEQFF. In nucleotides, the CDR3 is TGTGCCAGCAGCGGACTCGGACTAGCGGGGGACCGTTACAATGAGCAGTTCTTC.

This sequence joins TRBV7-2 and TRBJ2-7; 9 bases line up with TRBD2. CDR1 SGHTA and CDR2 FQGNSA come from the germline V gene. This CDR3 has 15 residues. The ends lost 3 bases at V and 6 bases at J; junction bases unmatched: 9. DNA for the CDR3: TGTGCCAGCAGCTTCGGGGAGAGACTAGCGGCCGAGCAGTACTTC. This translates into CASSFGERLAAEQYF. The entire variable domain, with the rest obtained from reference TRBV7-2 and TRBJ2-7, is as follows: GAGVSQSPSNKVTEKGKDVELRCDPISGHTALYWYRQSLGQGLEFLIYFQGNSAPDKSGLPSDRFSAERTGGSVSTLTIQRTQQEDSAVYLCASSFGERLAAEQYFGPGTRLTVT.

The chain employs TRBV7-3 and TRBJ2-1; tentative D call: TRBD2 (6 bases). CDR1 and CDR2 from the germline V gene are SGHTA and FQGTGA. Trimming pared 4 bases from V and 3 bases from J, leaving 10 bases between. The CDR3 extends over 14 amino acids. CDR3 in DNA: TGTGCCAGCAGCTCCCGGACTAACTACAATGAGCAGTTCTTC. This codes for CASSSRTNYNEQFF.

The chain recombines TRBV7-9 with TRBJ1-2; no reliable D call. V gave up 2 bases and J gave up 4 bases, with 8 bases separating them. The CDR3 is 13 residues long. The germline gives CDR1 SEHNR, CDR2 FQNEAQ (reference sequence). CDR3 bases: TGTGCCAGCAGCTTAAAGGCAGGCTATGGCTACACCTTC. Protein product: CASSLKAGYGYTF.

The chain uses TRBV6-1 and TRBJ2-3; TRBD1 agrees at 11 bases. V lost 2 bases to trimming and J lost 8 bases; unmatched junction nucleotides: 9. Germline values: CDR1 MNHNS, CDR2 SASEGT. The CDR3 runs 16 residues. CDR3 DNA: TGTGCCAGCAGTGAACCGGGACAGGGGGGCCCAGGTACGCAGTATTTT. Residues: CASSEPGQGGPGTQYF.

This clone was counted between two and nine times. The V gene is TRBV19, the J gene TRBJ1-2; TRBD1 matches at 10 bases. With 4 bases clipped from V and 4 bases from J, the junction kept 0 bases outside the gene matches. Germline V gene lookup returns CDR1 LNHDA and CDR2 SQIVND (reference sequence). The CDR3 length is 13 residues. The CDR3 loop is CASSRQGAYGYTF. The CDR3, as DNA: TGTGCCAGTAGTAGACAGGGGGCCTATGGCTACACCTTC.

This rearrangement joins TRBV4-3 to TRBJ1-3, with unresolved D. Germline lookup yields CDR1 LGHNA and CDR2 YSLEER. This CDR3 is 16 amino acids long. V was cut by 0 bases and J by 4 bases, with 13 bases left in between. The CDR3 region is CASSQETGLVGNTIYF. CDR3 DNA: TGCGCCAGCAGCCAAGAGACCGGACTAGTGGGAAACACCATATATTTT.

V usage is TRBV7-8 and J usage is TRBJ1-1; the D gene is possibly TRBD1 (5 bases). Germline lookup yields CDR1 SGHVS and CDR2 FQNEAQ. The CDR3 contains 15 residues. The V and J ends lost 2 bases and 6 bases respectively, with 16 bases between them. The DNA for the CDR3 is TGTGCCAGCAGCTTAATCAGTCCGGGGGTCGCTGAAGCTTTCTTT. Translation: CASSLISPGVAEAFF.

The rearrangement joins TRBV7-2 to TRBJ2-5, with TRBD1 matching over 7 bases. Per the germline V gene, CDR1 is SGHTA and CDR2 is FQGNSA. This CDR3 is 13 amino acids long. The V segment lost 2 bases and the J segment 10 bases; nucleotides outside the gene matches: 7. The CDR3 sequence is CASSLRGTVGQYF. The CDR3 DNA follows: TGTGCCAGCAGCTTAAGGGGGACAGTAGGCCAGTACTTC.

The rearrangement uses TRBV7-2 and TRBJ2-4; 8 bases are a match to TRBD1. CDR1 and CDR2 from the germline V gene are SGHTA and FQGNSA. J lost 1 base, V lost 5 bases, and 4 bases had no gene match. CDR3 length equals 15 residues. The CDR3, as DNA: TGTGCCAGCAGCGCCCGACAGGGGGCCAAAAACATTCAGTACTTC. It codes for CASSARQGAKNIQYF. Complete variable domain (other parts from reference TRBV7-2 and TRBJ2-4): GAGVSQSPSNKVTEKGKDVELRCDPISGHTALYWYRQSLGQGLEFLIYFQGNSAPDKSGLPSDRFSAERTGGSVSTLTIQRTQQEDSAVYLCASSARQGAKNIQYFGAGTRLSVL.

On this clone: One junction end disagrees with the germline gene, perhaps due to a read error. The chain is built from TRBV2 and TRBJ1-5; D might be TRBD1 (5 bases). Germline V lookup: CDR1 SNHLY, CDR2 FYNNEI. This CDR3 has 11 residues. CDR3 in DNA: TGTGCCAGCAGTTATAGATCCGAGACAGTATTT. Amino acids: CASSYRSETVF.